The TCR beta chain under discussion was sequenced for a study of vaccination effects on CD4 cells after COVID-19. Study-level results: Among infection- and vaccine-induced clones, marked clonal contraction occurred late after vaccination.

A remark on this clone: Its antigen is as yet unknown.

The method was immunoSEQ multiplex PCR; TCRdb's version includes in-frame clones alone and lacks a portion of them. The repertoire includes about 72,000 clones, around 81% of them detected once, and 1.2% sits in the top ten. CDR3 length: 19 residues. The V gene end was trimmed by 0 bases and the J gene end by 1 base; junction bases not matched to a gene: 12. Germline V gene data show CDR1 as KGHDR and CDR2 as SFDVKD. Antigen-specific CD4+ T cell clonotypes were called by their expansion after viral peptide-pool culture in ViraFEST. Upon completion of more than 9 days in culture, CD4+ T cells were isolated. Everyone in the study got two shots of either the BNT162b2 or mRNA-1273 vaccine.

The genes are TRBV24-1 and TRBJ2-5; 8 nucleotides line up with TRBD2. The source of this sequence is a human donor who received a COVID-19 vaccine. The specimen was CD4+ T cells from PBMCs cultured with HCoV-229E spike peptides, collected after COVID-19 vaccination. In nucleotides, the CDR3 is TGTGCCACCAGTGATTTGCAGCAGCGGGGGACCTATTCCCAAGAGACCCAGTACTTC. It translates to CATSDLQQRGTYSQETQYF.